This entry describes one TCR beta chain. Generated by immunoSEQ multiplex PCR, the TCRdb table keeps only in-frame clones and is missing some. This sample carries under 100,000 clones, 65% to 85% of them seen once, and the ten largest clones take around a quarter. In germline, CDR1 is SEHNR, CDR2 FQNEAQ (reference sequence). The germline V and J ends were trimmed by 5 bases and 8 bases, with 24 bases remaining between them. This CDR3 spans 17 amino acids. These data come from a study of blood T cell repertoires in COVID-19. This rearrangement joins TRBV7-9 to TRBJ1-4; no firm D call. This receptor was identified in an older man with active or convalescent COVID-19. The sample consisted of peripheral blood. The CDR3 reads CASSDRRSTSSWEKLFF. In nucleotides, the CDR3 is TGTGCCAGCAGCGATAGGCGGAGTACCAGCAGCTGGGAAAAACTGTTTTTT.